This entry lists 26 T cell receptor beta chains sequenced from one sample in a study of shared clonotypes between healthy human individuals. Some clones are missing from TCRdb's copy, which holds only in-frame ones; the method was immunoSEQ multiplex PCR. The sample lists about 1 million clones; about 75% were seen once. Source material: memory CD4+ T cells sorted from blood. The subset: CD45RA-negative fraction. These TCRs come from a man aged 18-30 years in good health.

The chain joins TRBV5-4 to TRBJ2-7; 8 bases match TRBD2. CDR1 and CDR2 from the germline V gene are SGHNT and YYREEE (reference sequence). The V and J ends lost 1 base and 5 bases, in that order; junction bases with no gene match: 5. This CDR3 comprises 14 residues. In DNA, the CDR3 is TGTGCCAGCAGCTTGAGCGGGAGAGAGGACGAGCAGTACTTC. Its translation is CASSLSGREDEQYF. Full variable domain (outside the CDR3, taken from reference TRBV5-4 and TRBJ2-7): ETGVTQSPTHLIKTRGQQVTLRCSSQSGHNTVSWYQQALGQGPQFIFQYYREEENGRGNFPPRFSGLQFPNYSSELNVNALELDDSALYLCASSLSGREDEQYFGPGTRLTVT.

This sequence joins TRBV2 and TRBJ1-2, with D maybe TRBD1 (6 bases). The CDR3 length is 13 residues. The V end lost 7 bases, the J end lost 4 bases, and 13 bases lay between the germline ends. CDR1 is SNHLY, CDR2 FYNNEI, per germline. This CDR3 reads CASTMDSPYGYTF. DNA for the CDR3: TGTGCCAGCACCATGGACAGCCCCTATGGCTACACCTTC.

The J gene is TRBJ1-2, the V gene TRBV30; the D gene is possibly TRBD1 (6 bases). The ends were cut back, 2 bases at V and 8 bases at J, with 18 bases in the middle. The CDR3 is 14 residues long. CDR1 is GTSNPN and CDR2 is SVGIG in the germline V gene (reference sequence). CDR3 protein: CAWSISLTGGGYTF. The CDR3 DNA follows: TGTGCCTGGAGTATTTCCCTGACAGGCGGAGGCTACACCTTC.

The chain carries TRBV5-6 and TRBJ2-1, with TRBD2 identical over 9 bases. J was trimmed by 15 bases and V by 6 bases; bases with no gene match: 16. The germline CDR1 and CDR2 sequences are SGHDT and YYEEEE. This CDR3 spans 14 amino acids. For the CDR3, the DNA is TGTGCCAGCATACTTTCTACCAGCGGGGGGTTTTGGTTCTTC. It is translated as CASILSTSGGFWFF.

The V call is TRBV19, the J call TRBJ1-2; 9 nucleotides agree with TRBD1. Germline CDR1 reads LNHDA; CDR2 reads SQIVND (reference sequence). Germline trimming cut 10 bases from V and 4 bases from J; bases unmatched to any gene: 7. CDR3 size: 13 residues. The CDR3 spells CATGTGNFYGYTF. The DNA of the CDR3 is TGTGCCACCGGGACAGGGAATTTCTATGGCTACACCTTC.

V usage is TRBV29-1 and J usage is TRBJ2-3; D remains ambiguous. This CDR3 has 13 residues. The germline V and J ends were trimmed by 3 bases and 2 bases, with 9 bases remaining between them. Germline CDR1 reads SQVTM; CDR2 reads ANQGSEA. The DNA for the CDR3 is TGCAGCGTTGACCAAGCGTCCACAGATACGCAGTATTTT. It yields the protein CSVDQASTDTQYF.

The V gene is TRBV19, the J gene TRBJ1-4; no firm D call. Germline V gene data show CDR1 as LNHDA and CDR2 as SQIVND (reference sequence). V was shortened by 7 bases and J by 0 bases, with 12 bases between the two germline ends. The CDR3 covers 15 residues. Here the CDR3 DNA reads TGTGCCAGTACCCGCCTACTTGCAACTAATGAAAAACTGTTTTTT. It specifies CASTRLLATNEKLFF.

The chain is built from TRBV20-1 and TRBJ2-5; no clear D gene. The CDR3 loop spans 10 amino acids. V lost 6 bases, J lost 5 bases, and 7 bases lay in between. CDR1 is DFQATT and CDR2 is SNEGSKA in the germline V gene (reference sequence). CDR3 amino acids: CSAPSETQYF. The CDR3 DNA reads TGCAGTGCCCCCAGCGAGACCCAGTACTTC.

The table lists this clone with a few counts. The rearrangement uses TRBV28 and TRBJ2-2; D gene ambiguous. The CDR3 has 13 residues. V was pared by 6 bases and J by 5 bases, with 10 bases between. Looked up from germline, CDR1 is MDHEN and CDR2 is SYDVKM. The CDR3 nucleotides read TGTGCCAGCAGAACCCGACAAACCGGGGAGCTGTTTTTT. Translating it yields CASRTRQTGELFF.

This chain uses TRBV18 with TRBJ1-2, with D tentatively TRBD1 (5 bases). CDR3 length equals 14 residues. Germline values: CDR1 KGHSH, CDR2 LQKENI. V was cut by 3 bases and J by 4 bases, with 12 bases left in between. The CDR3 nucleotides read TGTGCCAGCTCACCCTCGTACGACAGCTATGGCTACACCTTC. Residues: CASSPSYDSYGYTF.

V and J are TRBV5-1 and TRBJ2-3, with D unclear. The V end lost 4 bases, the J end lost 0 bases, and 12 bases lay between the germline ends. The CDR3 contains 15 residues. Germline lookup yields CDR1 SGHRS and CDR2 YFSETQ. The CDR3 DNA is TGCGCCAGCAGCATTGTGTCAAGTAGCACAGATACGCAGTATTTT. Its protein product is CASSIVSSSTDTQYF.

The CDR3 sequence: CASSLYRQNYEQYF. DNA for the CDR3: TGTGCCAGCAGCCTGTATAGACAGAACTACGAGCAGTACTTC. The chain couples TRBV6-5 to TRBJ2-7; possible D gene TRBD1, 5 bases. The germline CDR1 and CDR2 sequences are MNHEY and SVGAGI. Trimming shortened V by 6 bases and J by 3 bases, and 15 bases separated the two germline ends. The CDR3 has 14 amino acids.

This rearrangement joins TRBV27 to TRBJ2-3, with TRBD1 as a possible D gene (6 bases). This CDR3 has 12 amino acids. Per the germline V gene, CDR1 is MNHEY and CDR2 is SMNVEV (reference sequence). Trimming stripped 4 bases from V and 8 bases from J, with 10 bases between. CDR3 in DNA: TGTGCCAGCAGTTCCCAGGGGTCTACGCAGTATTTT. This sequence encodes CASSSQGSTQYF.

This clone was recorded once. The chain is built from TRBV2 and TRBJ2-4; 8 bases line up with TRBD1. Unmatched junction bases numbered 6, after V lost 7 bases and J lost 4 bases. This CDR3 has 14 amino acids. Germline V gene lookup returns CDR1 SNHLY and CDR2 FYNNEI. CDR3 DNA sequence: TGTGCCAGCACGCGACAGGGGAATAAAAACATTCAGTACTTC. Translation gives CASTRQGNKNIQYF.

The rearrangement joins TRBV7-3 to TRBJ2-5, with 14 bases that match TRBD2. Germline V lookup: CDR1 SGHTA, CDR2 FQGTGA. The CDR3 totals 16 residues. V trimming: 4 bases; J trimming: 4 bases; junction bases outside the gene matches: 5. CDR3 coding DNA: TGTGCCAGCAGCTCAGGACTAGCGGGGGGCGTAGAGACCCAGTACTTC. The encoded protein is CASSSGLAGGVETQYF.

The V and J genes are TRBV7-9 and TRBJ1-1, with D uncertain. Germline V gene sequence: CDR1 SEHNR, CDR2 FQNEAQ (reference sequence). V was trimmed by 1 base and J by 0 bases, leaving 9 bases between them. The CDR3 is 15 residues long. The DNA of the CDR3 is TGTGCCAGCAGCTTAGAACTGGGAGTGAACACTGAAGCTTTCTTT. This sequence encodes CASSLELGVNTEAFF.

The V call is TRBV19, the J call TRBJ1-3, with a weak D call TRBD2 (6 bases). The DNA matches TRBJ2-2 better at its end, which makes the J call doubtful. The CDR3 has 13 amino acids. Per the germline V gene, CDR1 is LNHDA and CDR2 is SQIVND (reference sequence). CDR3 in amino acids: CASSPGGAGELFF. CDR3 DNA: TGTGCCAGTAGTCCTGGAGGGGCCGGGGAGCTGTTTTTT.

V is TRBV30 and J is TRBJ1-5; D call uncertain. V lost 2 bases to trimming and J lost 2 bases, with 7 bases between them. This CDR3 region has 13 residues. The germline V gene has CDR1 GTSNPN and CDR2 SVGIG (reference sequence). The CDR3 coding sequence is TGTGCCTGGAGTCCCTTCGGCAATCAGCCCCAGCATTTT. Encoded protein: CAWSPFGNQPQHF. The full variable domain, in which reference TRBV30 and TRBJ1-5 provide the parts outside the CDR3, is SQTIHQWPATLVQPVGSPLSLECTVEGTSNPNLYWYRQAAGRGLQLLFYSVGIGQISSEVPQNLSASRPQDRQFILSSKKLLLSDSGFYLCAWSPFGNQPQHFGDGTRLSIL.

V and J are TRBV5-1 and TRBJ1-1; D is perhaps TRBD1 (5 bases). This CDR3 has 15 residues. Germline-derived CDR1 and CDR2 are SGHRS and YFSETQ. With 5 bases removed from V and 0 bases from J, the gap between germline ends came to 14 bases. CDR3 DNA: TGCGCCAGCAGTCAGGACAAGACGGTGAACACTGAAGCTTTCTTT. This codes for CASSQDKTVNTEAFF. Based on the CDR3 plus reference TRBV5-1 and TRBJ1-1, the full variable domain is KAGVTQTPRYLIKTRGQQVTLSCSPISGHRSVSWYQQTPGQGLQFLFEYFSETQRNKGNFPGRFSGRQFSNSRSEMNVSTLELGDSALYLCASSQDKTVNTEAFFGQGTRLTVV.

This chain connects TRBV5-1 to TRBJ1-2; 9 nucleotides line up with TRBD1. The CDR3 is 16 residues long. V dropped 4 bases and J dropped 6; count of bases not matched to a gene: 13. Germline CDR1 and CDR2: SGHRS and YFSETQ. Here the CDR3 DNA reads TGCGCCAGCAGCACGCCCGGGACAGGGATACACAATGGCTACACCTTC. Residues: CASSTPGTGIHNGYTF.

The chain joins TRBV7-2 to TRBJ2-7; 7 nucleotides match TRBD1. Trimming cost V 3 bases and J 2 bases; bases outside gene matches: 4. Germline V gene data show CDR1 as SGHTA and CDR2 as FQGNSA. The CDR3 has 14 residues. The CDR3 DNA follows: TGTGCCAGCAGCTTGACAGGGATTACCTACGAGCAGTACTTC. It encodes CASSLTGITYEQYF.

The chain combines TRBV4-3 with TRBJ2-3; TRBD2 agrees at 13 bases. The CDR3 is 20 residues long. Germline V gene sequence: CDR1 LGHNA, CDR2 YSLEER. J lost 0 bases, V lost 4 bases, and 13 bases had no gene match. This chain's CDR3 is CASSRAFGLAGVGSTDTQYF. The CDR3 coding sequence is TGCGCCAGCAGCCGCGCTTTTGGACTAGCGGGAGTGGGTAGCACAGATACGCAGTATTTT.

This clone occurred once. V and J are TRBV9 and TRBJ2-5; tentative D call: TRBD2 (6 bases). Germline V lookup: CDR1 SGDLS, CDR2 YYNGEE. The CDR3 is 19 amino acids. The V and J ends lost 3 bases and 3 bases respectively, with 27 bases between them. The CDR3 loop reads CASSDIKEGFRILEETQYF. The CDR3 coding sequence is TGTGCCAGCAGCGACATCAAGGAGGGGTTCCGAATACTAGAAGAGACCCAGTACTTC.

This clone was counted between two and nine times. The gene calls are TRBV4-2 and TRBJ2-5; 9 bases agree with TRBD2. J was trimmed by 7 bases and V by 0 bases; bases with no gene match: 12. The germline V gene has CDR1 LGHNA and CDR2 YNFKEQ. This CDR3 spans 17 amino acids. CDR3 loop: CASSQEWAAGGSGTQYF. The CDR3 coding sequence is TGTGCCAGCAGCCAAGAATGGGCCGCGGGGGGGTCGGGGACCCAGTACTTC.

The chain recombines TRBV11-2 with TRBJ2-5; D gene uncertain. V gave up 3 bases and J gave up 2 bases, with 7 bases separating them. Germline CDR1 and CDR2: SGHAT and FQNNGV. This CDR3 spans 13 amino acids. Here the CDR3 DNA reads TGTGCCAGCAGCTTGGCGACTCAAGAGACCCAGTACTTC. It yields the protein CASSLATQETQYF.

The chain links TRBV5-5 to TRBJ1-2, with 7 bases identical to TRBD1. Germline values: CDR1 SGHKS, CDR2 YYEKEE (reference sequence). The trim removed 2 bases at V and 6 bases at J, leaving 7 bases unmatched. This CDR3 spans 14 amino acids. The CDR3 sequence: CASSLYDRVNGYTF. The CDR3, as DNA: TGTGCCAGCAGCTTATATGACAGGGTAAATGGCTACACCTTC.